These 23 T cell receptor beta chains share one sample of origin, sequenced in a study of shared clonotypes between healthy human individuals. The repertoire was sequenced with immunoSEQ multiplex PCR; TCRdb's copy has only in-frame clones and lacks some. The sample records around 1,100,000 clones, 70% to 85% being singletons. Sequenced: memory CD4+ T cells from PBMCs. Subset meaning: CD45RA-negative fraction. The receptors originated from a young man in good health. Some clones in this sample may be carry-over from other donors' samples.

V and J are TRBV9 and TRBJ2-3, with D tentatively TRBD2 (5 bases). CDR1 SGDLS and CDR2 YYNGEE come from the germline V gene. The CDR3 has 15 residues. V gave up 4 bases and J gave up 3 bases, with 15 bases separating them. Written as DNA, the CDR3 is TGTGCCAGCAGCTCAACCCTCCGGGGAACAGATACGCAGTATTTT. Residues: CASSSTLRGTDTQYF.

The chain has TRBV6-5 and TRBJ2-7, with D uncertain. The CDR3 runs to 14 residues. CDR1 and CDR2 (germline): MNHEY, SVGAGI. V lost 0 bases and J 6 bases, leaving 12 bases between the germline ends. CDR3 sequence reads: CASSYSNAELEQYF. DNA for the CDR3: TGTGCCAGCAGTTACTCGAATGCAGAACTCGAGCAGTACTTC.

This clone was counted a few times. The chain recombines TRBV5-6 with TRBJ1-2; 10 bases fit TRBD1. J lost 2 bases, V lost 4 bases, and 2 bases had no gene match. CDR1 and CDR2 (germline): SGHDT, YYEEEE. The CDR3 sequence is 14 residues long. CDR3 in amino acids: CASSGDRGNYGYTF. The CDR3 coding sequence is TGTGCCAGCAGCGGGGACAGGGGAAACTATGGCTACACCTTC.

The chain's CDR3 is CASSGLRTSTAGELFF. CDR3 nucleotide sequence: TGTGCCAGCAGTGGTTTGAGGACAAGTACAGCCGGGGAGCTGTTTTTT. The chain recombines TRBV25-1 with TRBJ2-2, with a tentative D call TRBD1 (5 bases). The CDR3 has 16 amino acids. Germline V gene data show CDR1 as MGHDK and CDR2 as SYGVNS. Trimming left V 4 bases short and J 6 bases short, with 18 bases between. The whole variable domain, remainder taken from reference TRBV25-1 and TRBJ2-2, is EADIYQTPRYLVIGTGKKITLECSQTMGHDKMYWYQQDPGMELHLIHYSYGVNSTEKGDLSSESTVSRIRTEHFPLTLESARPSHTSQYLCASSGLRTSTAGELFFGEGSRLTVL.

The chain carries TRBV2 and TRBJ2-3; D might be TRBD1 (6 bases). Germline values: CDR1 SNHLY, CDR2 FYNNEI. Trimming pared 7 bases from V and 5 bases from J, leaving 10 bases between. This CDR3 has 12 residues. CDR3 nucleotides: TGTGCCAGCAAGGGCAGGGGAGATACGCAGTATTTT. Translated, it gives CASKGRGDTQYF.

In its sample, this clone was seen once. The chain recombines TRBV18 with TRBJ1-4, with TRBD1 identical over 11 bases. The CDR3 is 14 amino acids. The ends lost 3 bases at V and 10 bases at J; junction bases unmatched: 4. Germline CDR1 and CDR2: KGHSH and LQKENI. The CDR3, as DNA: TGTGCCAGCTCACCGGCGGACAGGGGGCGAAAACTGTTTTTT. Its protein product is CASSPADRGRKLFF.

This chain joins TRBV2 and TRBJ2-3; unclear D gene. Trimming removed 2 bases from V and 3 bases from J, with 3 bases in between. The germline CDR1 and CDR2 sequences are SNHLY and FYNNEI. The CDR3 runs to 12 residues. CDR3: CASSETTDTQYF. The CDR3 DNA reads as TGTGCCAGCAGTGAAACGACAGATACGCAGTATTTT.

The CDR3 bases are TGTGCCAGCAGCCGCGGACTAGCGGAAGATCCATACGAGCAGTACTTC. Its protein product is CASSRGLAEDPYEQYF. The chain links TRBV7-6 to TRBJ2-7; 10 bases line up with TRBD2. There are 16 residues in the CDR3. The germline V gene encodes CDR1 SGHVS and CDR2 FNYEAQ. The V segment lost 5 bases and the J segment 4 bases; nucleotides outside the gene matches: 11. Combining the CDR3 with reference TRBV7-6 and TRBJ2-7 gives the whole variable domain GAGVSQSPRYKVTKRGQDVALRCDPISGHVSLYWYRQALGQGPEFLTYFNYEAQQDKSGLPNDRFSAERPEGSISTLTIQRTEQRDSAMYRCASSRGLAEDPYEQYFGPGTRLTVT.

For the CDR3, the DNA is TGCGCCAGCAGCTCCAGTCCCGGGACAGTGAATGGAAACACCATATATTTT. Translated, it gives CASSSSPGTVNGNTIYF. The chain employs TRBV5-1 and TRBJ1-3; 7 bases are a match to TRBD1. Germline values: CDR1 SGHRS, CDR2 YFSETQ. The CDR3 runs to 17 residues. Trimming took 3 bases from V and 3 from J; bases not matched to a gene: 12.

This clone was detected only once. The chain recombines TRBV5-3 with TRBJ2-7, with a weak D call TRBD2 (6 bases). Being an ORF, TRBV5-3 has a function that is uncertain. V was shortened by 0 bases and J by 0 bases, with 16 bases between the two germline ends. CDR3 length: 17 amino acids. The CDR3 here is CARSLDGSGESSYEQYF. DNA of the CDR3: TGTGCCAGAAGCTTGGACGGGTCGGGGGAGAGCTCCTACGAGCAGTACTTC.

V and J are TRBV30 and TRBJ1-4; D call uncertain. Germline CDR1 is GTSNPN and CDR2 is SVGIG (reference sequence). V was trimmed by 1 base and J by 6 bases, leaving 6 bases between them. The CDR3 length is 12 residues. CDR3 loop: CAWSGPDEKLFF. CDR3 coding DNA: TGTGCCTGGAGTGGCCCGGATGAAAAACTGTTTTTT. The full variable domain, with the rest looked up from reference TRBV30 and TRBJ1-4, is SQTIHQWPATLVQPVGSPLSLECTVEGTSNPNLYWYRQAAGRGLQLLFYSVGIGQISSEVPQNLSASRPQDRQFILSSKKLLLSDSGFYLCAWSGPDEKLFFGSGTQLSVL.

This clone was seen many times. This same CDR3 is encoded by further DNA sequences in the sample. This chain uses TRBV7-2 with TRBJ2-3, with 7 bases aligning to TRBD2. Germline V gives CDR1 SGHTA, CDR2 FQGNSA. V lost 5 bases and J lost 6; bases outside the gene matches: 11. This CDR3 is built from 15 residues. The CDR3 region is CASSHWGEGPDTQYF. CDR3 coding DNA: TGTGCCAGCAGCCATTGGGGGGAGGGCCCGGATACGCAGTATTTT.

This clone was found once. V usage is TRBV9 and J usage is TRBJ2-2; tentatively, D is TRBD1 (7 bases). Germline-derived CDR1 and CDR2 are SGDLS and YYNGEE. The CDR3 totals 15 residues. Trimming removed 3 bases from V and 6 bases from J, with 15 bases in between. CDR3 sequence: CASSARQGLPGELFF. The CDR3 region has the DNA TGTGCCAGCAGCGCGAGACAGGGACTCCCCGGGGAGCTGTTTTTT.

The V gene is TRBV6-5, the J gene TRBJ2-3, with TRBD2 matching 14 bases. This CDR3 has 15 residues. Looked up from germline, CDR1 is MNHEY and CDR2 is SVGAGI. V lost 8 bases and J lost 3; bases outside the gene matches: 4. In DNA form, the CDR3 reads TGTGCCAGCGGCCGACTAGCGGGAGGGACAGATACGCAGTATTTT. It translates to CASGRLAGGTDTQYF.

This clone turned up a few times. This rearrangement joins TRBV10-1 to TRBJ2-5, with 9 bases fitting TRBD2. The CDR3 contains 13 residues. J was trimmed by 7 bases and V by 4 bases; bases with no gene match: 4. Germline lookup yields CDR1 WNHNN and CDR2 SYGVQD (reference sequence). The CDR3 sequence: CASSVAGAGTQYF. Written as DNA, the CDR3 is TGCGCCAGCAGTGTAGCGGGAGCGGGGACCCAGTACTTC.

This clone was counted between two and nine times. The CDR3 DNA sequence: TGTGCCAGCAGGCTGACAGAGACCTACGAGCAGTACTTC. It specifies CASRLTETYEQYF. The chain employs TRBV27 and TRBJ2-7; D might be TRBD1 (5 bases). The V end lost 6 bases, the J end lost 2 bases, and 11 bases lay between the germline ends. The germline CDR1 and CDR2 sequences are MNHEY and SMNVEV (reference sequence). This CDR3 is 13 amino acids long.

The chain recombines TRBV7-2 with TRBJ2-2; TRBD1 aligns across 8 bases. CDR3 length: 17 amino acids. Germline V lookup: CDR1 SGHTA, CDR2 FQGNSA. V lost 5 bases and J lost 5; bases outside the gene matches: 13. CDR3 sequence: CASSHKGGQVLTGELFF. The CDR3 bases are TGTGCCAGCAGCCACAAAGGGGGACAGGTTTTAACCGGGGAGCTGTTTTTT.

This clone was picked up one time. The genes are TRBV11-2 and TRBJ2-5; 7 bases map to TRBD2. Germline trimming cut 3 bases from V and 2 bases from J; bases unmatched to any gene: 3. CDR3 length: 14 amino acids. Germline loops: CDR1 SGHAT, CDR2 FQNNGV. CDR3 loop: CASSFGGSQETQYF. The CDR3 bases are TGTGCCAGCAGCTTTGGCGGGAGTCAAGAGACCCAGTACTTC.

In nucleotides, the CDR3 is TGTGCCAGCACCCCCCCGGGGTCCATTGAAGCTTTCTTT. Protein: CASTPPGSIEAFF. The rearrangement uses TRBV6-5 and TRBJ1-1; the D is unclear. CDR1 and CDR2 (germline): MNHEY, SVGAGI. There are 13 residues in the CDR3. V dropped 7 bases and J dropped 7 bases, with 16 bases sitting between them.

Comment on this clone: Additional DNA sequences in this sample encode the identical CDR3. The chain is built from TRBV20-1 and TRBJ2-1; D call uncertain. Trimming pared 4 bases from V and 3 bases from J, leaving 1 base between. CDR3 size: 10 residues. Germline loops: CDR1 DFQATT, CDR2 SNEGSKA (reference sequence). CDR3 in DNA: TGCAGTGCTATCTACAATGAGCAGTTCTTC. Residues: CSAIYNEQFF.

This chain uses TRBV10-3 with TRBJ2-3, with 12 bases aligning to TRBD2. This CDR3 is built from 20 residues. The germline CDR1 and CDR2 sequences are ENHRY and SYGVKD. Germline trimming cut 3 bases from V and 4 bases from J; bases unmatched to any gene: 17. In nucleotides, the CDR3 is TGTGCCATCAGTGATTGGGCTAGCGGGAGGGCGATTCAAGTTTCAGATACGCAGTATTTT. Translation: CAISDWASGRAIQVSDTQYF.

In this sample, this clone turned up a few times. This sample also contains other DNA sequences that code for the same CDR3. The V gene is TRBV5-1, the J gene TRBJ1-1; D is undetermined. The CDR3 consists of 13 residues. V lost 1 base and J lost 0, with 4 bases in between. Per the germline V gene, CDR1 is SGHRS and CDR2 is YFSETQ. The CDR3 bases are TGCGCCAGCAGCTTGATATTGAACACTGAAGCTTTCTTT. Residues: CASSLILNTEAFF.

The chain joins TRBV7-9 to TRBJ2-7; D remains ambiguous. Per germline, CDR1 SEHNR and CDR2 FQNEAQ (reference sequence). V was clipped by 4 bases and J by 1 base, with 11 bases between them. The CDR3 covers 14 residues. CDR3 DNA: TGTGCCAGCAGCTACCGGGCCCAATCCTACGAGCAGTACTTC. As protein: CASSYRAQSYEQYF.